The rows below give T cell receptor beta chains drawn from one sample of a study of cytomegalovirus exposure and HLA in healthy donors. Profiling relied on immunoSEQ multiplex PCR, and the TCRdb table lists in-frame clones only, not all of them. The sample lists 100,000 to 150,000 clones, approximately 80% occurring once. Sequencing input: PBMCs. These TCRs come from a man aged 40-55 years in good health and CMV-seronegative. The CDR3 runs from the conserved cysteine through the conserved F or W. The order of the fields is clone size, V gene, J gene, D gene, CDR3 protein, CDR3 DNA. The D gene is left open where the match is weak. The size of a clone is reported for some rows only, either as once, few or many, or as a class for expanded clones.

-	TRBV4-3	TRBJ2-7	-	CASSQDHDLEYYEQYF	TGCGCCAGCAGCCAAGATCATGACCTAGAGTACTACGAGCAGTACTTC
-	TRBV19	TRBJ2-7	-	CASSTGFEQYF	TGTGCCAGTAGTACGGGGTTCGAGCAGTACTTC
once	TRBV7-9	TRBJ2-1	-	CASSRPGLPYNEQFF	TGTGCCAGCAGCCGACCAGGGCTCCCCTACAATGAGCAGTTCTTC
-	TRBV28	TRBJ1-1	TRBD1	CASQGQGKNTEAFF	TGTGCCAGCCAAGGACAGGGAAAGAACACTGAAGCTTTCTTT
-	TRBV9	TRBJ2-7	TRBD1	CASSPGTGGEQYF	TGTGCCAGCAGCCCCGGGACAGGGGGCGAGCAGTACTTC
-	TRBV27	TRBJ2-7	TRBD2	CASSLREGRSYEQYF	TGTGCCAGCAGTTTAAGGGAGGGACGGTCCTACGAGCAGTACTTC
-	TRBV9	TRBJ1-4	-	CASSVEGRGTNEKLFF	TGTGCCAGCAGCGTAGAGGGGAGGGGAACTAATGAAAAACTGTTTTTT
few	TRBV5-8	TRBJ2-5	-	CASWGAETQYF	TGTGCCAGCTGGGGCGCGGAGACCCAGTACTTC
once	TRBV6-5	TRBJ2-7	TRBD1	CASRSTGLLYEQYF	TGTGCCAGCAGATCGACAGGGCTCCTCTACGAGCAGTACTTC
-	TRBV19	TRBJ2-2	-	CAIQGTTNTGELFF	TGTGCCATACAGGGAACTACGAACACCGGGGAGCTGTTTTTT
-	TRBV28	TRBJ2-7	TRBD1	CASGRDRRGEQYF	TGTGCCAGCGGCCGGGACAGAAGAGGCGAGCAGTACTTC
few	TRBV19	TRBJ1-6	TRBD1	CASSILGTGDSPLHF	TGTGCCAGTAGTATACTCGGGACAGGGGATTCACCCCTCCACTTT
-	TRBV10-3	TRBJ1-4	-	CAISERGLNEKLFF	TGTGCCATCAGTGAGAGGGGCCTTAATGAAAAACTGTTCTTT
-	TRBV21-1	TRBJ2-7	-	CASSKNFRDSYEQYF	TGTGCCAGCAGCAAAAACTTTAGGGACAGCTACGAGCAGTACTTC
once	TRBV7-6	TRBJ2-7	-	CASSLRRGPHEQYF	TGTGCCAGCAGCTTACGGCGGGGGCCCCACGAGCAGTACTTC
once	TRBV29-1	TRBJ2-7	TRBD1	CSVIPGQASYEQYF	TGCAGCGTGATACCGGGACAGGCCTCCTACGAGCAGTACTTC
-	TRBV7-9	TRBJ2-3	-	CASSLGPDTQYF	TGTGCCAGCAGCTTAGGGCCAGATACGCAGTATTTT
-	TRBV4-2	TRBJ2-7	-	CASSQVWAASDEQYF	TGTGCCAGCAGCCAAGTTTGGGCAGCCTCGGACGAGCAGTACTTC
-	TRBV7-6	TRBJ2-3	TRBD1	CASTYSGTGGDTQYF	TGTGCCAGCACCTATTCTGGGACAGGGGGTGATACGCAGTATTTT
-	TRBV15	TRBJ1-1	-	CAVGGITADTEAFF	TGTGCCGTCGGAGGAATTACGGCTGACACTGAAGCTTTCTTT
-	TRBV4-1	TRBJ2-3	-	CASSQKREPGSTDTQYF	TGCGCCAGCAGCCAGAAACGAGAGCCAGGGTCCACAGATACGCAGTATTTT
-	TRBV2	TRBJ2-3	TRBD2	CASGRAGGPGDTQYF	TGTGCCAGCGGAAGAGCGGGGGGTCCCGGGGATACGCAGTATTTT
-	TRBV27	TRBJ1-1	TRBD1	CASRMDRGNTEAFF	TGTGCCAGCAGGATGGACAGGGGGAACACTGAAGCTTTCTTT
few	TRBV7-9	TRBJ2-7	-	CASSWGTSSRWSDYEQYF	TGTGCCAGCAGCTGGGGGACATCCTCGCGGTGGTCGGACTACGAGCAGTACTTC
once	TRBV28	TRBJ1-1	-	CASPPQGTSGFTEAFF	TGTGCCAGCCCGCCCCAGGGGACATCGGGGTTCACTGAAGCTTTCTTT
-	TRBV27	TRBJ2-2	-	CASSFLSFGSAGELFF	TGTGCCAGCAGCTTCTTATCGTTCGGCAGCGCCGGGGAGCTGTTTTTT
-	TRBV7-2	TRBJ2-3	TRBD2	CASSSLAGITDTQYF	TGTGCCAGCAGCTCCCTAGCGGGGATCACAGATACGCAGTATTTT
-	TRBV7-2	TRBJ1-6	TRBD1	CASSLGTGFNSPLHF	TGTGCCAGCAGCTTAGGGACAGGGTTTAATTCACCCCTCCACTTT
-	TRBV25-1	TRBJ1-1	-	CASSDPSDSPGEAFF	TGTGCCAGCAGTGATCCCTCCGATAGCCCGGGGGAGGCTTTCTTT
-	TRBV5-4	TRBJ2-7	TRBD2	CASSSPIAGVYEQYF	TGTGCCAGCAGCTCACCCATAGCGGGAGTGTACGAGCAGTACTTC
-	TRBV4-2	TRBJ1-4	TRBD1	CASSQRTGQGIEKLFF	TGTGCCAGCAGCCAGCGAACGGGACAGGGAATCGAAAAACTGTTTTTT
-	TRBV11-2	TRBJ2-7	-	CASSLGNPYEQYF	TGTGCCAGCAGCTTAGGCAATCCCTACGAGCAGTACTTC
-	TRBV11-2	TRBJ2-3	TRBD2	CASRPGGGPTDTQYF	TGTGCCAGCAGGCCAGGCGGGGGGCCCACAGATACGCAGTATTTT
-	TRBV7-3	TRBJ1-1	TRBD1	CASSLFRQGMNTEAFF	TGTGCCAGCAGCTTGTTCCGACAGGGGATGAACACTGAAGCTTTCTTT
-	TRBV6-1	TRBJ1-1	-	CASSKDPEREAFF	TGTGCCAGCAGTAAAGATCCAGAGCGTGAAGCTTTCTTT
-	TRBV2	TRBJ2-7	TRBD1	CASRGRGQSYEQYF	TGTGCCAGCAGGGGCAGGGGGCAATCCTACGAGCAGTACTTC